One and the same sample provided the 6 T cell receptor beta chains below, sequenced in a study of regulatory T cells in long-lasting Graves disease (dated by TCRdb to about 2021). The time point label on this specimen signifies: newly diagnosed GD, antithyroid drugs for less than 3 months. For both TCR sequencing and RNA sequencing, RNA was extracted from PBMCs using TRIzol. Library preparation employed multiplex PCR. Data came from an Illumina HiSeq 4000. TCR beta libraries were built with iRepertoire HTBI primers and Arm-PCR amplification of CDR3 regions. Using fastp at Q25 and MiXCR, TCRdb reprocessed the public reads and kept productive beta chains. Each record represents a unique CDR3 protein, reported with the most common genes and DNA among its rows. The sample data list some 460,000 distinct CDR3 sequences, and roughly 15% of these were observed just once. The top ten hold 9% to 15% of the sample.

The same sample was also used in a study of T cells in Graves' hyperthyroidism and ophthalmopathy.

The source material was peripheral blood mononuclear cells (PBMCs), sampled at new diagnosis, from a patient treated with antithyroid drugs. These receptors were collected from a middle-aged man with Graves disease. Donor details come from another sample of the same person, matched by shared clones.

This clonotype appeared a few times. J is TRBJ2-1 and V is TRBV6-1; either TRBD1 or TRBD2 may supply D (7 bases each). The CDR3 is made up of 19 amino acids. The V gene's germline CDR1 is MNHNS and CDR2 SASEGT. V lost 0 bases and J 4 bases, leaving 22 bases between the germline ends. CDR3 DNA: TGTGCCAGCAGTGAAGCCCTGGACCGGCGACAGGGAGGGTACAATGAGCAGTTCTTC. Translation gives CASSEALDRRQGGYNEQFF.

This clonotype was observed many times. The chain uses TRBV11-2 and TRBJ2-7; D remains unclear. The CDR3 covers 14 residues. The V end was cut by 4 bases, the J end by 4 bases, with 14 bases between. In germline, CDR1 is SGHAT, CDR2 FQNNGV. The CDR3 coding sequence is TGTGCCAGCAGCTCCACCGGGTCGCGGTACGAGCAGTACTTC. It yields the protein CASSSTGSRYEQYF.

The sample holds many counts of this clonotype. V gene TRBV11-2 combines with J gene TRBJ2-3; D remains ambiguous. V was pared by 1 base and J by 3 bases, with 8 bases between. CDR1 is SGHAT and CDR2 is FQNNGV in the germline V gene. The CDR3 is made up of 14 amino acids. CDR3 protein: CASSLVTTTDTQYF. CDR3 nucleotide sequence: TGTGCCAGCAGCTTAGTCACGACGACAGATACGCAGTATTTT.

In DNA, the CDR3 is TGTGCCAGCAGCTTATTTTTTAGCGGGGTCGATACGCAGTATTTT. Protein: CASSLFFSGVDTQYF. V gene TRBV7-2 combines with J gene TRBJ2-3, with 8 nucleotides matching TRBD2. Germline V gene lookup returns CDR1 SGHTA and CDR2 FQGNSA. J lost 6 bases, V lost 2 bases, and 7 bases had no gene match. This CDR3 is built from 15 residues. Full variable domain (outside the CDR3, taken from reference TRBV7-2 and TRBJ2-3): GAGVSQSPSNKVTEKGKDVELRCDPISGHTALYWYRQSLGQGLEFLIYFQGNSAPDKSGLPSDRFSAERTGGSVSTLTIQRTQQEDSAVYLCASSLFFSGVDTQYFGPGTRLTVL.

There are many counts of this clonotype. CDR3 DNA: TGTGCCTGGAGTGAGGACAGGAGAAACTATGGCTACACCTTC. It specifies CAWSEDRRNYGYTF. The chain combines TRBV30 with TRBJ1-2, with 7 bases fitting TRBD1. Germline CDR1 reads GTSNPN; CDR2 reads SVGIG (reference sequence). V gave up 1 base and J gave up 2 bases; unmatched junction bases: 4. The CDR3 spans 14 residues. The complete variable domain, with remaining parts taken from reference TRBV30 and TRBJ1-2, reads SQTIHQWPATLVQPVGSPLSLECTVEGTSNPNLYWYRQAAGRGLQLLFYSVGIGQISSEVPQNLSASRPQDRQFILSSKKLLLSDSGFYLCAWSEDRRNYGYTFGSGTRLTVV.

This clonotype was found a few times. V usage is TRBV3-1 and J usage is TRBJ1-2; possible D gene TRBD1, 6 bases. The CDR3 sequence is 15 residues long. Trimming took 3 bases from V and 4 from J, leaving 15 bases between them. In germline, CDR1 is LGHDT, CDR2 YNNKEL (reference sequence). CDR3 coding DNA: TGTGCCAGCAGCCAGTCGCAGGGGTTTGCCTATGGCTACACCTTC. Translation: CASSQSQGFAYGYTF.